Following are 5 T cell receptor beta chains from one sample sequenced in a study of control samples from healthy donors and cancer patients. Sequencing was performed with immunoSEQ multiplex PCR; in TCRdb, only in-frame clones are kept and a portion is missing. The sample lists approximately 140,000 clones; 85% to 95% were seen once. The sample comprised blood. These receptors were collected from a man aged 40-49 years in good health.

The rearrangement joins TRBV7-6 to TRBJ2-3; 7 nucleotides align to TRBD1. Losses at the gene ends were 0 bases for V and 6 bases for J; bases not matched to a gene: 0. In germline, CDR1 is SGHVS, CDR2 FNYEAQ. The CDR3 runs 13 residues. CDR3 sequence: CASSLAQGDTQYF. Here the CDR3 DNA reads TGTGCCAGCAGCTTAGCACAGGGGGATACGCAGTATTTT.

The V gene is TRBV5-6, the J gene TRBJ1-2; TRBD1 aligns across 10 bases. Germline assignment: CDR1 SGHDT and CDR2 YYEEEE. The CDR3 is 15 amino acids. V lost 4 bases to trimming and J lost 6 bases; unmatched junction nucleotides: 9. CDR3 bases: TGTGCCAGCAGCGCCCTGACAGGGGGCAACGATGGCTACACCTTC. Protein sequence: CASSALTGGNDGYTF.

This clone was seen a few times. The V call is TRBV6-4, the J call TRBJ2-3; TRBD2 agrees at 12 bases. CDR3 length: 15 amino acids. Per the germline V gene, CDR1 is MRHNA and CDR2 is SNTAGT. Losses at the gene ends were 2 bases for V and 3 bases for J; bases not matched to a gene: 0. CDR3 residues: CASSDGTSGTDTQYF. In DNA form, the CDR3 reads TGTGCCAGCAGTGACGGGACTAGCGGGACAGATACGCAGTATTTT.

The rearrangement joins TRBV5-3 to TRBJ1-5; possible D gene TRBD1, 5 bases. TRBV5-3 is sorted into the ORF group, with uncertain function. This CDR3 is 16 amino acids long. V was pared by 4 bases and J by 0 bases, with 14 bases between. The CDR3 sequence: CARSRGRIDSNQPQHF. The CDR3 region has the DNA TGTGCCAGAAGCAGGGGACGGATCGATAGCAATCAGCCCCAGCATTTT.

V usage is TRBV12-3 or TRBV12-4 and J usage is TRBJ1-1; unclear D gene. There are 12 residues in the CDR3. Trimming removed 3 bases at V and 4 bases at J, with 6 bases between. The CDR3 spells CASSFRSTEAFF. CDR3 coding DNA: TGTGCCAGCAGTTTCCGGAGCACTGAAGCTTTCTTT.